This T cell receptor (beta chain) stems from a study of Graves' ophthalmopathy and Graves' hyperthyroidism. Researchers took RNA transcripts and amplified TCR beta CDR3 regions from them. HTBI primers were employed in first-round RT-PCR, then a second-round multiplex PCR followed. TCRdb reprocessed the multiplex PCR reads with MiXCR, giving one entry per CDR3 protein. Of 210,000 or so distinct CDR3 sequences listed, 25% to 35% are singletons. CAS ≥3, NOSPECS ≥4, moderate-to-severe activity and duration under 3 months marked donors with ophthalmopathy. The TCR sequence derives from a man aged 50-59 years with Graves' ophthalmopathy. Material: peripheral blood.

The CDR3 sequence: CASSLGFWEGGAFF. Here the CDR3 DNA reads TGTGCCAGCAGCTTAGGGTTCTGGGAGGGGGGAGCTTTCTTT. The chain joins TRBV7-2 to TRBJ1-1; D is perhaps TRBD1 (6 bases). The CDR3 contains 14 residues. Germline V CDR1 and CDR2: SGHTA, FQGNSA. V lost 1 base and J lost 10, with 16 bases in between.